These T cell receptor beta chains were read from a single sample in a study of regulatory T cells in long-lasting Graves disease. One entry per CDR3 protein, called by TCRdb with MiXCR from the multiplex PCR reads. The sample records about 450,000 distinct CDR3 sequences, over 15% being singletons. This sample was shared with a second study, whose subject was T cells in Graves' hyperthyroidism and ophthalmopathy.

The sequencing used peripheral blood mononuclear cells (PBMCs), collected at new diagnosis, from a patient treated with antithyroid drugs. The receptor source for this set is a woman in her 30s with Graves disease. Both conserved end residues are part of each CDR3. A D gene is named only where the DNA matches it firmly. The size entry is marked missing in some rows and otherwise reads once, few, many or a size class.

TRBJ2-1,TRBD2,NA,TRBV7-3,TGTGCCAGCAGCCCCGGACTAGCGGGAGGCGAGTACGATGAGCAGTTCTTC,CASSPGLAGGEYDEQFF
TRBJ2-3,TRBD2,many,TRBV20-1,TGCAGTGCTAGAGGCGGGAGGGCCCCAGATACGCAGTATTTT,CSARGGRAPDTQYF
TRBJ2-1,TRBD2,many,TRBV6-1,TGTGCCAGCTCCTTGTGGGGGGGAAGCGATGAGCAGTTCTTC,CASSLWGGSDEQFF
TRBJ2-5,NA,NA,TRBV9,TGTGCCAGCAGCGTGAGCAGCCACCAAGAGACCCAGTACTTC,CASSVSSHQETQYF
TRBJ1-3,NA,few,TRBV2,TGTGCCACCTTGCGGGGGTTTGGAAACACCATATATTTT,CATLRGFGNTIYF
TRBJ2-7,NA,few,TRBV20-1,TGCAGTGCTGTTAGCGAGGCAGGGTACGAGCAGTACTTC,CSAVSEAGYEQYF
TRBJ2-7,NA,NA,TRBV25-1,TGTGCCAGCAGTATGCCCAATGGGGGTACCTACGAGCAGTACTTC,CASSMPNGGTYEQYF
TRBJ2-1,TRBD1,NA,TRBV6-1,TGTGCCAGCAGGACAGGGGGAGATGAGCAGTTCTTC,CASRTGGDEQFF
TRBJ2-7,TRBD2,NA,TRBV28,TGTGCCAGCAGTTCATCTACTAGCGGGATCGAGCAGTACTTC,CASSSSTSGIEQYF
TRBJ1-4,NA,few,TRBV15,TGTGCCACCAGCAGAACTCGGGGGCTGACTAATGAAAAACTGTTTTTT,CATSRTRGLTNEKLFF
TRBJ2-1,NA,many,TRBV2,TGTGCCACCCGGAGGGCCGGTGAGCAGTTCTTC,CATRRAGEQFF
TRBJ1-5,NA,NA,TRBV15,TGTGCCACCAGCAGCGGGAGGTCTAGCAATCAGCCCCAGCATTTT,CATSSGRSSNQPQHF
TRBJ2-7,TRBD2,many,TRBV6-2/TRBV6-3,TGTGCCAGCAGGACCGGGACTAGCGGGAGGCTCGGGTACGAGCAGTACTTC,CASRTGTSGRLGYEQYF
TRBJ1-2,NA,few,TRBV30,TGTGCCTGGAGTAGAGGCAGGGATAACTATGGCTACACCTTC,CAWSRGRDNYGYTF
TRBJ2-1,NA,few,TRBV7-8,TGTGCCAGCAGCTCCGCCCGGGGTGGGTTTTACAATGAGCAGTTCTTC,CASSSARGGFYNEQFF
TRBJ1-2,NA,many,TRBV10-3,TGTGCCATCAGTGAGGGCCAGGACTATGGCTACACCTTC,CAISEGQDYGYTF
TRBJ2-5,TRBD1,many,TRBV18,TGTGCCAGCTCACCCGGGACAGGGGCAGGGGAGACCCAGTACTTC,CASSPGTGAGETQYF
TRBJ1-1,NA,many,TRBV12-3/TRBV12-4,TGTGCCAGCAGCCGCTCGGGGGTAAAGAACACTGAAGCTTTCTTT,CASSRSGVKNTEAFF
TRBJ2-1,NA,NA,TRBV19,TGTGCCAGAGGCTCGTCCCAGTTCTTC,CARGSSQFF
TRBJ2-3,TRBD2,few,TRBV5-1,TGCGCCAGCAGCTTCGGCGGGAGGATCAGCACAGATACGCAGTATTTT,CASSFGGRISTDTQYF
TRBJ1-1,NA,many,TRBV5-5,TGTGCCAGCAGCTTGGGTTTGCCGCCCAAGGTGGACACTGAAGCTTTCTTT,CASSLGLPPKVDTEAFF
TRBJ2-5,NA,many,TRBV28,TGTGCCAGCAGTTTCGGCTTGTCGGAGACCCAGTACTTC,CASSFGLSETQYF
TRBJ2-3,NA,NA,TRBV28,TGTGCCAGCAGGGGGGGTCCCGGCGGCGGAGATACGCAGTATTTT,CASRGGPGGGDTQYF
TRBJ2-7,NA,many,TRBV7-8,TGTGCCAGCAGCTTAGCGGATCCTCGGAGTACAGCCTACGAGCAGTACTTC,CASSLADPRSTAYEQYF
TRBJ2-3,TRBD2,few,TRBV29-1,TGCAGCGTTGAGGTCGCTAGCGGGGTAGTAGATACGCAGTATTTT,CSVEVASGVVDTQYF
TRBJ1-2,NA,many,TRBV5-1,TGCGCCAGCAGCCGCTTCCGGGCGAGGTATGGCTACACCTTC,CASSRFRARYGYTF
TRBJ1-4,TRBD1,NA,TRBV6-9,TGTGCCAGCAGTTACTCTCCCGGACAGGGTTCGGAAAAACTGTTTTTT,CASSYSPGQGSEKLFF
TRBJ2-1,TRBD2,many,TRBV20-1,TGCAGTGCTAGGCCTAGCGGGAGCCCCTACAATGAGCAGTTCTTC,CSARPSGSPYNEQFF
TRBJ2-1,NA,NA,TRBV9,TGTGCCAGCAGCAGTATGGGGAGAGGATCCTACAATGAGCAGTTCTTC,CASSSMGRGSYNEQFF
TRBJ2-1,NA,many,TRBV20-1,TGCAGTGCTAGAGATCAAAGGGCCGCGGGGAATGAGCAGTTCTTC,CSARDQRAAGNEQFF
TRBJ2-1,NA,many,TRBV28,TGTGCCAGCAGTTTATTTCGACTAGGCGATGAGCAGTTCTTC,CASSLFRLGDEQFF
TRBJ1-2,TRBD1,many,TRBV6-5,TGTGCCAGCAGTTTCCAGACAGGGGCGTTACTGCATGGCTACACCTTC,CASSFQTGALLHGYTF
TRBJ2-3,NA,NA,TRBV19,TGTGCCAGTAGTAAAGAGGTCTACAGGCCTACGCAGTATTTT,CASSKEVYRPTQYF
TRBJ1-5,NA,NA,TRBV7-2,TGTGCCAGCAGCTCCGACCTCAATCAGCCCCAGCATTTT,CASSSDLNQPQHF
TRBJ1-5,NA,many,TRBV3-1,TGTGCCAGCAGCCCCGGGGGGCCAGGGCCCCAGCATTTT,CASSPGGPGPQHF
TRBJ2-3,TRBD2,NA,TRBV19,TGTGCCAGTAGTATAGGGCGGGGGGAAACGCAGTATTTT,CASSIGRGETQYF
TRBJ2-2,TRBD2,NA,TRBV4-1,TGCGCCAGCAGCCAAGATTGGACTAGCGGGAGGGAGCTGTTTTTT,CASSQDWTSGRELFF
TRBJ2-2,NA,many,TRBV11-3,TGTGCCAGCAGTCCTTGGGGATCCGGGGAGCTGTTTTTT,CASSPWGSGELFF
TRBJ2-6,NA,NA,TRBV9,TGTGCCAGCAGCGCCGGAGTCTCTGGGGCCAACGTCCTGACTTTC,CASSAGVSGANVLTF
TRBJ1-2,NA,many,TRBV5-4,TGTGCCAGCAGCCCTGGTCGGGGAAGTAACTATGGCTACACCTTC,CASSPGRGSNYGYTF
TRBJ2-7,NA,many,TRBV6-1,TGTGCCAGCAGTCGGACACCAAACGAGCAGTACTTC,CASSRTPNEQYF
TRBJ1-1,NA,many,TRBV18,TGTGCCAGCTCACGAAATACTTGGGTGGACAGTCCGCGCACTGAAGCTTTCTTT,CASSRNTWVDSPRTEAFF
TRBJ1-1,NA,few,TRBV5-1,TGCGCCAGCAGCACCGGACAGTACACTGAAGCTTTCTTT,CASSTGQYTEAFF
TRBJ2-7,NA,many,TRBV7-2,TGTGCCAGCAGCCGAGATTCGTTCTACGAGCAGTACTTC,CASSRDSFYEQYF
TRBJ1-1,NA,NA,TRBV5-1,TGCGCCAGCAGAATCCCGGGGGGGGGACGGGAAGCTTTCTTT,CASRIPGGGREAFF
TRBJ2-2,NA,NA,TRBV6-2/TRBV6-3,TGTGCCAGCAGCCTCCAGGGCTTTACCGGGGAGCTGTTTTTT,CASSLQGFTGELFF
TRBJ2-1,TRBD2,many,TRBV14,TGTGCCAGCAGCGGACAGACTAGCGGGATCACCCGGGATGAGCAGTTCTTC,CASSGQTSGITRDEQFF
TRBJ2-7,TRBD2,many,TRBV11-1,TGTGCCAGCAGTTACGCTAGCGGCCTGGAGCAGTACTTC,CASSYASGLEQYF
TRBJ2-1,TRBD2,many,TRBV11-1,TGTGCCAGCAGCCCTCCTTGGGGGAGGGCCTCGAATGAGCAGTTCTTC,CASSPPWGRASNEQFF
TRBJ1-6,TRBD1,NA,TRBV13,TGTGCCAGCAGCTCGGGACAGGGGTTGACACCCCTCCACTTT,CASSSGQGLTPLHF
TRBJ1-1,NA,many,TRBV7-3,TGTGCCAGCAGGCAAACAGTGAACACTGAAGCTTTCTTT,CASRQTVNTEAFF
TRBJ2-1,NA,NA,TRBV14,TGTGCCAGCAGCCAAGTGCCCTTGGTAAAATCCTACAATGAGCAGTTCTTC,CASSQVPLVKSYNEQFF
TRBJ2-1,NA,few,TRBV15,TGTGCCACTAAAGGCGGGGAGGTCGATTTCTCCTACAATGAGCAGTTCTTC,CATKGGEVDFSYNEQFF
TRBJ1-1,NA,many,TRBV6-9,TGTGCCAGCAGTTACTCAGACTACAGGGCTTCGTCAGCTTTCTTT,CASSYSDYRASSAFF
TRBJ1-2,TRBD1,many,TRBV7-2,TGTGCCAGCGGGAACAGGGGCGGCTACACCTTC,CASGNRGGYTF
TRBJ2-7,NA,many,TRBV4-2,TGTGCCAGCAGCCAAGGCCCCTCCTACTCCTACGAGCAGTACTTC,CASSQGPSYSYEQYF
TRBJ1-3,TRBD1,few,TRBV12-3/TRBV12-4,TGTGCCAGCAGTTTAGGACAGGGGTTTGGAAACACCATATATTTT,CASSLGQGFGNTIYF
TRBJ2-5,TRBD1,many,TRBV18,TGTGCCAGCTCACTTTTATTGGGACAGCAAGAGACCCAGTACTTC,CASSLLLGQQETQYF
TRBJ1-1,NA,many,TRBV2,TGTGCCAGCGTGACAGCTGAAGCTTTCTTT,CASVTAEAFF
TRBJ1-1,NA,many,TRBV10-2,TGCGCCAGCAGTGAGTCGCCAGGTAACACTGAAGCTTTCTTT,CASSESPGNTEAFF